This is a list of T cell receptor beta chains from one sample in a study of blood T cells in healthy people across ages. TCRdb passed the 5' RACE reads through MiXCR, listing each CDR3 protein once. Counted here are fewer than 1.5 million distinct CDR3 sequences, roughly 45% occurring once; the ten biggest clones make up roughly 8.2%. Specimen: blood. Receptors originate from a woman aged 18-29 years in good health. CDR3s include the opening cysteine and the closing phenylalanine or tryptophan. The order of the fields is D gene, clone size, CDR3 length, J gene, V gene, CDR3 protein, CDR3 DNA. A D gene is named only where the DNA matches it firmly. A clone size is listed for some rows: how often the clone was seen (once, few, many), or a class if it is expanded.

>NA|NA|15|TRBJ2-1|TRBV11-3
CASSARLSSGNEQFF
TGTGCCAGCAGCGCCCGCCTTTCCAGCGGGAATGAGCAGTTCTTC
>TRBD2|few|14|TRBJ2-1|TRBV25-1
CASSEWGGSNEQFF
TGTGCCAGCAGCGAATGGGGAGGGTCCAATGAGCAGTTCTTC
>TRBD2|many|16|TRBJ2-3|TRBV6-4
CASSPGSGGASDTQYF
TGTGCCAGCAGTCCCGGTAGCGGGGGGGCTTCAGATACGCAGTATTTT
>NA|few|17|TRBJ2-7|TRBV3-1
CASSQELVRSSPGEQYF
TGTGCCAGCAGCCAAGAACTAGTAAGGTCCTCCCCCGGCGAGCAGTACTTC
>NA|NA|14|TRBJ2-7|TRBV5-1
CASGPRRDNYEQYF
TGCGCCAGCGGACCCAGACGGGACAATTACGAGCAGTACTTC
>NA|few|14|TRBJ2-3|TRBV20-1
CSARVQRNTDTQYF
TGCAGTGCTAGGGTCCAGCGGAACACAGATACGCAGTATTTT
>TRBD2|NA|18|TRBJ2-1|TRBV2
CASGNWTSGRRPYNEQFF
TGTGCCAGCGGGAACTGGACTAGCGGGAGGCGCCCCTACAATGAGCAGTTCTTC
>NA|NA|12|TRBJ2-7|TRBV7-9
CASSYYPYEQYF
TGTGCCAGCAGCTATTACCCCTACGAGCAGTACTTC
>NA|NA|14|TRBJ2-2|TRBV29-1
CSVPNRERTGELFF
TGCAGCGTTCCAAATAGGGAACGCACCGGGGAGCTGTTTTTT
>NA|few|14|TRBJ1-6|TRBV20-1
CSATLPVNDSPLHF
TGCAGTGCTACCCTACCAGTCAATGATTCACCCCTCCACTTT
>NA|NA|14|TRBJ2-7|TRBV25-1
CASTGGRTPYEQYF
TGTGCCAGCACCGGCGGGCGTACCCCCTACGAGCAGTACTTC
>TRBD2|few|15|TRBJ2-1|TRBV7-2
CASRPTSGSFNEQFF
TGTGCCAGCAGGCCGACTAGCGGGAGTTTCAATGAGCAGTTCTTC